Shown below are 31 T cell receptor beta chains from a single sample sequenced in a study of T cells after yellow fever vaccination (dated 2019 in TCRdb). The treatment or condition label corresponds to: live attenuated yellow fever vaccine strain. The library was generated by 5' RACE. Sequencing was carried out with an Illumina HiSeq 2500. TCRdb itself trimmed the public reads at Q25 with fastp, ran MiXCR and retained productive beta chains. Every entry covers one CDR3 protein and lists the most common genes and DNA from its rows. This sample lists over 150,000 distinct CDR3 sequences; 6% to 7.5% were detected once. The leading ten clones occupy roughly 2.5% of the sample. The specimen was CD4+ T cells sorted from PBMCs, collected about 5 days after the first yellow fever vaccination. The receptors shown here come from a man between 18 and 29 years old who received the YFV17D yellow fever vaccine.

This clonotype appeared many times. This CDR3 reads CASSLVSGADTQYF. DNA for the CDR3: TGCGCCAGCAGCTTGGTGAGCGGTGCAGATACGCAGTATTTT. The chain employs TRBV5-1 and TRBJ2-3; perhaps TRBD2 as D (5 bases). Trimming stripped 0 bases from V and 4 bases from J, with 9 bases between. The CDR3 has 14 amino acids. In germline, CDR1 is SGHRS, CDR2 YFSETQ. The variable domain in full, with the rest retrieved from reference TRBV5-1 and TRBJ2-3, is KAGVTQTPRYLIKTRGQQVTLSCSPISGHRSVSWYQQTPGQGLQFLFEYFSETQRNKGNFPGRFSGRQFSNSRSEMNVSTLELGDSALYLCASSLVSGADTQYFGPGTRLTVL.

The sample holds many counts of this clonotype. The CDR3 reads CASSLASGGFTDTQYF. CDR3 nucleotide sequence: TGCGCCAGCAGCTTGGCCAGCGGCGGGTTCACAGATACGCAGTATTTT. V usage is TRBV5-1 and J usage is TRBJ2-3; TRBD2 might be the D (5 bases). CDR1 and CDR2 from the germline V gene are SGHRS and YFSETQ. Trimming removed 0 bases from V and 2 bases from J, with 13 bases in between. The CDR3 extends over 16 amino acids.

This clonotype was picked up many times. The chain uses TRBV29-1 and TRBJ1-4; D ambiguous. V lost 4 bases, J lost 6 bases, and 12 bases lay in between. The CDR3 contains 13 residues. Germline CDR1 is SQVTM and CDR2 is ANQGSEA. In nucleotides, the CDR3 is TGCAGCGTTGGAGTGGGGAACTATGAAAAACTGTTTTTT. Translation gives CSVGVGNYEKLFF.

The chain links TRBV6-5 to TRBJ2-6, with TRBD2 as a possible D gene (6 bases). This CDR3 contains 15 residues. Looked up from germline, CDR1 is MNHEY and CDR2 is SVGAGI. With 8 bases removed from V and 2 bases from J, the gap between germline ends came to 13 bases. This CDR3 is CASADGGAGANVLTF. CDR3 sequence (DNA): TGTGCCAGCGCCGACGGAGGGGCTGGGGCCAACGTCCTGACTTTC.

This clonotype was counted a few times. This chain connects TRBV5-1 to TRBJ2-2, with 11 nucleotides matching TRBD1. The germline gives CDR1 SGHRS, CDR2 YFSETQ. This CDR3 has 15 amino acids. After removal of 3 bases from V and 6 bases from J, the junction contained 4 bases not matched to a gene. DNA for the CDR3: TGCGCCAGCAGCTCGGGACAGGGGGTAGCCGGGGAGCTGTTTTTT. Translating gives CASSSGQGVAGELFF.

This clonotype was counted a few times. The rearrangement joins TRBV15 to TRBJ2-5; weak D call: TRBD2 (6 bases). The CDR3 has 14 amino acids. Germline V lookup: CDR1 LNHNV, CDR2 YYDKDF (reference sequence). Trimming pared 0 bases from V and 5 bases from J, leaving 10 bases between. This CDR3 reads CATSRDGGGETQYF. CDR3 nucleotide sequence: TGTGCCACCAGCAGAGACGGGGGTGGGGAGACCCAGTACTTC.

This clonotype was recorded at least ten times. This chain uses TRBV4-2 with TRBJ2-7; a weak D match, TRBD1 (5 bases). Trimming stripped 2 bases from V and 1 base from J, with 9 bases between. The germline V gene encodes CDR1 LGHNA and CDR2 YNFKEQ. CDR3 size: 14 residues. CDR3: CASSQSDSSYEQYF. The CDR3 DNA reads as TGTGCCAGCAGCCAATCCGACAGTTCCTACGAGCAGTACTTC.

This clonotype has a handful of counts. The chain has TRBV19 and TRBJ1-5; 7 bases align to TRBD1. Trimming at V came to 7 bases and at J to 11 bases, leaving 14 bases not matched to a gene. Germline V gene sequence: CDR1 LNHDA, CDR2 SQIVND (reference sequence). This CDR3 spans 14 amino acids. The CDR3 is CASTGGSAIRAQHF. CDR3 bases: TGTGCCAGTACAGGGGGTTCCGCGATTCGGGCCCAGCATTTT.

This clonotype was found many times. The rearrangement links TRBV4-3 to TRBJ1-4; 7 nucleotides match TRBD1. The CDR3 has 17 residues. Trimming at V came to 1 base and at J to 1 base, leaving 6 bases not matched to a gene. Germline lookup yields CDR1 LGHNA and CDR2 YSLEER. In nucleotides, the CDR3 is TGCGCCAGCAGCCAAGGTTACTACAGGGGAACTAATGAAAAACTGTTTTTT. Protein: CASSQGYYRGTNEKLFF.

The genes are TRBV12-3 or TRBV12-4 and TRBJ2-1; no firm D call. The V end was cut by 3 bases, the J end by 4 bases, with 16 bases between. The CDR3 is 16 residues long. The CDR3 sequence: CASSFYRRSRYNEQFF. The CDR3 DNA reads as TGTGCCAGCAGTTTCTATCGGAGATCGAGATACAATGAGCAGTTCTTC.

The chain recombines TRBV4-3 with TRBJ1-5; the D is unclear. Trimming left V 0 bases short and J 4 bases short, with 7 bases between. Germline V lookup: CDR1 LGHNA, CDR2 YSLEER. This CDR3 region has 14 residues. CDR3 nucleotides: TGCGCCAGCAGCCAAGAACGGTCAAATCAGCCCCAGCATTTT. This codes for CASSQERSNQPQHF.

This clonotype was found many times. The chain carries TRBV12-3 or TRBV12-4 and TRBJ1-4; 7 bases are shared with TRBD1. The V gene end was trimmed by 6 bases and the J gene end by 7 bases; junction bases not matched to a gene: 11. The CDR3 covers 15 residues. CDR3: CASSRGQAFAEKLFF. The CDR3 nucleotides read TGTGCCAGCAGCCGTGGACAGGCGTTCGCTGAAAAACTGTTTTTT.

The sample holds many counts of this clonotype. The CDR3 protein is CASSYGGTGKNIQYF. The CDR3 nucleotides read TGTGCCAGCAGTTACGGAGGGACAGGCAAAAACATTCAGTACTTC. V and J are TRBV6-2 or TRBV6-3 and TRBJ2-4, with 8 bases fitting TRBD1. This CDR3 comprises 15 residues. Germline trimming cut 2 bases from V and 3 bases from J; bases unmatched to any gene: 3. Germline-derived CDR1 and CDR2 are MNHEY and SVGEGT.

On this clonotype: One base away lies a much larger clone, so this may be a sequencing read error. The V and J genes are TRBV4-2 and TRBJ2-6; 9 bases match TRBD1. The CDR3 is 17 residues long. Per germline, CDR1 LGHNA and CDR2 YNFKEQ. CDR3 in amino acids: CASSPGQGFSGSNVLTF. CDR3 coding DNA: TGTGCCAGCAGCCCAGGACAGGGGTTCTCTGGGTCCAACGTCCTGACTTTC.

There are many counts of this clonotype. This chain joins TRBV21-1 and TRBJ2-5; TRBD1 is the table's D call and was not checked against the DNA. TRBV21-1 is tagged as a pseudogene. This CDR3 contains 19 residues. The CDR3 loop reads CASSKSLRDSPSCQETQYF. Written as DNA, the CDR3 is TGTGCCAGCAGCAAATCCCTCAGGGACAGCCCTAGTTGCCAAGAGACCCAGTACTTC.

This clonotype was counted at least ten times. The CDR3, as DNA: TGTGCCAGCAGAGGACGGGGTGGCGATGAGCAGTTCTTC. Translated: CASRGRGGDEQFF. The chain recombines TRBV11-2 with TRBJ2-1, with TRBD2 as a possible D gene (5 bases). V was trimmed by 6 bases and J by 8 bases, leaving 14 bases between them. This CDR3 region has 13 residues. The germline V gene encodes CDR1 SGHAT and CDR2 FQNNGV.

V gene TRBV27 combines with J gene TRBJ1-6, with D tentatively TRBD1 (6 bases). V dropped 3 bases and J dropped 10 bases, with 13 bases sitting between them. Germline V gene lookup returns CDR1 MNHEY and CDR2 SMNVEV (reference sequence). This CDR3 is 14 amino acids long. In DNA form, the CDR3 reads TGTGCCAGCAGTTTCCGGGACATATGGTCACCCCTCCACTTT. It yields the protein CASSFRDIWSPLHF.

This clonotype has only a few counts. The V call is TRBV7-2, the J call TRBJ2-7; D remains ambiguous. The V gene's germline CDR1 is SGHTA and CDR2 FQGNSA. The germline V and J ends were trimmed by 2 bases and 7 bases, with 12 bases remaining between them. This CDR3 is built from 13 residues. The CDR3: CASSLLVVGEQYV. CDR3 DNA sequence: TGTGCCAGCAGCTTATTGGTGGTCGGGGAGCAGTACGTC.

This clonotype came up a few times. The gene calls are TRBV7-2 and TRBJ1-2; the D gene is possibly TRBD1 (6 bases). CDR1 and CDR2 from the germline V gene are SGHTA and FQGNSA. V was cut by 5 bases and J by 8 bases, with 18 bases left in between. The CDR3 length is 14 residues. The CDR3 DNA sequence: TGTGCCAGCAGCCGACGGTCAGGGGATACAGGCTACACCTTC. This sequence encodes CASSRRSGDTGYTF.

The chain carries TRBV12-3 or TRBV12-4 and TRBJ1-6, with TRBD1 matching 9 bases. Trimming removed 5 bases from V and 10 bases from J; junction bases left unmatched: 6. The CDR3 extends over 14 amino acids. DNA for the CDR3: TGTGCCAGCAGTCCCGGGACAGGGCTCTCACCCCTCCACTTT. The encoded protein is CASSPGTGLSPLHF.

This clonotype was seen a single time. The chain links TRBV18 to TRBJ1-2, with D possibly matching TRBD1 (6 bases). CDR3 length: 11 amino acids. Germline V gene sequence: CDR1 KGHSH, CDR2 LQKENI. The CDR3 protein is CGSSPGDGYTF. DNA for the CDR3: TGTGGAAGCTCACCAGGGGATGGCTACACCTTC.

This clonotype has more than one count but fewer than ten. The chain uses TRBV29-1 and TRBJ2-1; no firm D call. Germline lookup yields CDR1 SQVTM and CDR2 ANQGSEA. CDR3 size: 11 residues. The ends were cut back, 5 bases at V and 8 bases at J, with 10 bases in the middle. The CDR3 sequence: CSVSRSYEQFF. In DNA form, the CDR3 reads TGCAGCGTTTCCCGGAGTTATGAGCAGTTCTTC.

This clonotype showed up many times. The chain recombines TRBV6-1 with TRBJ2-7; D uncertain. The germline V and J ends were trimmed by 5 bases and 3 bases, with 17 bases remaining between them. The CDR3 length is 15 residues. CDR1 and CDR2 (germline): MNHNS, SASEGT. The CDR3 sequence is CASSKGSSMVYEQYF. CDR3 DNA sequence: TGTGCCAGCAGTAAGGGTTCCTCTATGGTCTACGAGCAGTACTTC.

In its sample, this clonotype was seen many times. The chain is built from TRBV30 and TRBJ2-3; D might be TRBD1 (5 bases). Looked up from germline, CDR1 is GTSNPN and CDR2 is SVGIG (reference sequence). V was cut by 4 bases and J by 0 bases, with 5 bases left in between. CDR3 length: 12 amino acids. The CDR3 DNA follows: TGTGCCTGGACAGGGAGCACAGATACGCAGTATTTT. It specifies CAWTGSTDTQYF.

In this sample, this clonotype turned up many times. CDR3 in amino acids: CASSRSGAGYEQFF. In nucleotides, the CDR3 is TGCGCCAGCAGCCGAAGCGGGGCCGGTTATGAGCAGTTCTTC. The V call is TRBV5-1, the J call TRBJ2-1; 7 bases match TRBD2. Trimming took 4 bases from V and 8 from J; bases not matched to a gene: 9. CDR1 and CDR2 (germline): SGHRS, YFSETQ. CDR3 length equals 14 residues.

This clonotype was counted many times. V usage is TRBV12-3 or TRBV12-4 and J usage is TRBJ1-1; possible D gene TRBD1, 5 bases. V lost 2 bases and J lost 8, with 9 bases in between. The CDR3 runs 12 residues. The CDR3 region has the DNA TGTGCCAGCAGTTTATGGGCAGGGGAAGCTTTCTTT. Protein product: CASSLWAGEAFF.

The sample holds a few counts of this clonotype. The chain joins TRBV27 to TRBJ2-7, with a tentative D call TRBD2 (6 bases). CDR3 size: 14 residues. Germline V gives CDR1 MNHEY, CDR2 SMNVEV (reference sequence). V was trimmed by 2 bases and J by 0 bases, leaving 8 bases between them. CDR3 sequence reads: CASSLGRPSYEQYF. The CDR3 nucleotides are TGTGCCAGCAGTTTAGGGAGGCCCTCCTACGAGCAGTACTTC.

This clonotype occurred many times. This chain joins TRBV19 and TRBJ2-3; 8 bases line up with TRBD2. The CDR3 length is 16 residues. Losses at the gene ends were 3 bases for V and 4 bases for J; bases not matched to a gene: 9. Germline CDR1 LNHDA, CDR2 SQIVND (reference sequence). In DNA, the CDR3 is TGTGCCAGTAGTATCCGGGGGGGCGAATTCGCAGATACGCAGTATTTT. Amino acid sequence: CASSIRGGEFADTQYF.

This clonotype was observed many times. The chain employs TRBV5-5 and TRBJ1-2; D uncertain. The CDR3 totals 15 residues. Trimming took 4 bases from V and 2 from J, leaving 15 bases between them. The germline gives CDR1 SGHKS, CDR2 YYEKEE (reference sequence). This CDR3 reads CASSQNAEVNYGYTF. The CDR3 DNA reads TGTGCCAGCAGCCAAAATGCGGAAGTAAACTATGGCTACACCTTC.

This clonotype was observed a few times. This rearrangement joins TRBV18 to TRBJ1-2; D is unclear. V lost 3 bases to trimming and J lost 8 bases, with 10 bases between them. Germline values: CDR1 KGHSH, CDR2 LQKENI. The CDR3 totals 12 residues. The CDR3 protein is CASSPSKVGYTF. The CDR3 DNA follows: TGTGCCAGCTCACCGTCGAAGGTCGGCTACACCTTC.

At least ten counts were recorded for this clonotype. The V gene is TRBV20-1, the J gene TRBJ2-1; 10 bases map to TRBD2. Germline trimming cut 0 bases from V and 10 bases from J; bases unmatched to any gene: 12. This CDR3 has 16 amino acids. The germline CDR1 and CDR2 sequences are DFQATT and SNEGSKA (reference sequence). The CDR3 loop reads CSARDRVSGGAREQFF. DNA for the CDR3: TGCAGTGCTAGAGATAGGGTGAGCGGGGGGGCCCGGGAGCAGTTCTTC.